This entry features one T cell receptor (beta chain) sequence. Its recognized antigen is unknown. Base qualities were left out, and no much larger clone turns up one base away. The source of the sample is a study of blood T cell repertoires in COVID-19 (dated by TCRdb to the early 2020s). A note on the overall study: Samples from collaborators originated in the United States, Italy and Spain and spanned both the acute and convalescent phases of COVID-19. The prospective study material was composed of cDNA or gDNA derived from T cells, B-cell-depleted T cells, or PBMCs. Subjects who had been exposed to COVID-19, were actively infected with it, or had recovered from it provided the deeply sampled blood TCRbeta repertoires that made up the dataset. The repertoires were released in a freely available public database intended as a resource for research on the immune response to SARS-CoV-2. The samples were drawn from two sources: the first 160 participants of the ongoing ImmuneRACE study, and 1,200 or so subjects contributed by 6 global collaborators. A de-identified subject ID, COVID-19 status, age in years and sex were almost always included in the sample metadata. Where available, HLA class I and class II types were taken from metadata supplied by the sample provider and were not determined by assay-based typing.

The germline V gene encodes CDR1 KGHSH and CDR2 LQKENI. From cysteine to phenylalanine, the CDR3 is 15 amino acids long. The DNA shown is the 45-base CDR3, in frame from base 1. V drops 2 bases and J drops 4 bases, leaving 12 bases in between. In Seattle, one collaborating source enrolled patients while the infection was active and tracked those patients longitudinally over the course of disease. The collaborating institutions used their own protocols to collect whole blood in K2EDTA tubes. For TCRbeta analysis, collaborators shipped samples in one of three forms: frozen whole blood, isolated PBMCs, or DNA extracted from either of those sample types. TCRbeta CDR3 regions were amplified from genomic DNA using the immunoSEQ Assay, a bias-controlled multiplex PCR. Under the source paper's analysis protocol: Within the assay, amplification of reference gene primers was used to estimate how many nucleated cells each sample contained. To quantify the absolute abundance of each unique TCRbeta CDR3 rearrangement, sequence reads were collapsed and filtered. For each sample, productive Simpson clonality was calculated as the square root of Simpson's diversity index across productive rearrangements. The table was pulled from immuneACCESS by TCRdb, which kept in-frame rearrangements only. Such tables lose some clones; where checked, under half of the loss comes from unresolved V genes, and the rest has no known cause. V and J calls and clone size are given by that table; D and trimming were obtained from the DNA. In this sample the table shows tens of thousands of clones, roughly 87% of which occur a single time. The top ten clonotypes cover less than 0.55% of the sample.

What the authors observed across the whole study: The amount of clinical and demographic metadata varied by source and participant and was provided uncurated.

The sample was peripheral blood. The clonotype was recovered from a man aged 45-65 years with COVID-19, enrolled during active disease. The sequence is built from TRBV18 and TRBJ1-5; TRBD1 is perhaps the D gene, given 6 matching bases. The CDR3 region reads CASSPGGSQNQPQHF. In nucleotide form, the sequence is TGTGCCAGCTCACCAGGGGGCTCCCAAAATCAGCCCCAGCATTTT.